This entry lists 24 T cell receptor beta chains sequenced from one sample in a study of blood T cell repertoires in COVID-19. This table comes from immunoSEQ multiplex PCR, and its TCRdb copy is limited to in-frame clones, with some not included. This sample has roughly 380,000 clones; about 91% occur once, and the top ten carry about 1.6%. Specimen: peripheral blood. The source is a woman aged 40 to 50 with COVID-19, enrolled during active disease.

This chain connects TRBV14 to TRBJ2-2; D possibly corresponds to TRBD1 (5 bases). This CDR3 is 15 amino acids long. Germline CDR1 reads SGHDN; CDR2 reads FVKESK. V lost 2 bases, J lost 5 bases, and 12 bases lay in between. CDR3 coding DNA: TGTGCCAGCAGCCAATTTAGGGGATGGACCGGGGAGCTGTTTTTT. Amino acid sequence: CASSQFRGWTGELFF. Together with reference TRBV14 and TRBJ2-2, the CDR3 gives the full variable domain: EAGVTQFPSHSVIEKGQTVTLRCDPISGHDNLYWYRRVMGKEIKFLLHFVKESKQDESGMPNNRFLAERTGGTYSTLKVQPAELEDSGVYFCASSQFRGWTGELFFGEGSRLTVL.

CDR3 nucleotide sequence: TGTGCCAGCAGCCGCAGAGGGCCCTCGGGGACCGGGGAGCTGTTTTTT. Amino acid sequence: CASSRRGPSGTGELFF. The J gene is TRBJ2-2, the V gene TRBV3-1 (or the pseudogene TRBV3-2), with a possible D match to TRBD2 (5 bases). CDR3 size: 16 residues. V lost 4 bases to trimming and J lost 5 bases, with 17 bases between them. Germline V gene lookup returns CDR1 LGHDT and CDR2 YNNKEL (reference sequence).

The chain joins TRBV27 to TRBJ2-7, with a weak D call TRBD2 (6 bases). Trimming pared 0 bases from V and 5 bases from J, leaving 11 bases between. The germline V gene has CDR1 MNHEY and CDR2 SMNVEV (reference sequence). The CDR3 consists of 14 residues. DNA of the CDR3: TGTGCCAGCAGTTTATCGGCTAGCGTGGACGAGCAGTACTTC. Its protein is CASSLSASVDEQYF.

This chain joins TRBV28 and TRBJ1-5, with 8 bases identical to TRBD1. The CDR3 runs 15 residues. J gave up 2 bases and V 5 bases, and 5 bases lay outside the gene matches. CDR1 is MDHEN, CDR2 SYDVKM, per germline. CDR3 in DNA: TGTGCCAGCAGTCCGGGACAGGAGGGCAATCAGCCCCAGCATTTT. Amino acids: CASSPGQEGNQPQHF.

The V gene is TRBV23-1, the J gene TRBJ2-7; 9 bases align to TRBD1. Being an ORF, TRBV23-1 has a function that is uncertain. V lost 3 bases to trimming and J lost 3 bases; unmatched junction nucleotides: 12. CDR3 length equals 17 residues. The CDR3 reads CASSHPRQGELVYEQYF. The CDR3 DNA reads TGCGCCAGCAGTCACCCTCGACAGGGGGAGTTAGTCTACGAGCAGTACTTC.

The genes are TRBV30 and TRBJ2-5, with D possibly TRBD2 on 5 matching bases. From germline, CDR1 is GTSNPN and CDR2 SVGIG (reference sequence). The CDR3 is 14 residues long. Trimming removed 0 bases at V and 4 bases at J, with 12 bases between. CDR3 DNA: TGTGCCTGGAGTGTAGAAGCGAGGGTAGAGACCCAGTACTTC. This gives the protein CAWSVEARVETQYF.

CDR3 sequence (DNA): TGCGCCAGCAGCTTGGCAGGGGCCTACAATGAGCAGTTCTTC. Translating gives CASSLAGAYNEQFF. The chain joins TRBV5-1 to TRBJ2-1; D is perhaps TRBD1 (6 bases). The CDR3 is 14 amino acids. CDR1 and CDR2 from the germline V gene are SGHRS and YFSETQ. Trimming cost V 0 bases and J 2 bases, with 6 bases left between them.

This chain links TRBV5-4 with TRBJ1-2, with D tentatively TRBD1 (6 bases). Trimming stripped 0 bases from V and 5 bases from J, with 11 bases between. Germline V CDR1 and CDR2: SGHNT, YYREEE (reference sequence). This CDR3 has 14 amino acids. The CDR3 DNA follows: TGTGCCAGCAGCTTGGGAGGGGGTCCTTATGGCTACACCTTC. It specifies CASSLGGGPYGYTF. The full variable domain, its missing parts supplied by reference TRBV5-4 and TRBJ1-2, is ETGVTQSPTHLIKTRGQQVTLRCSSQSGHNTVSWYQQALGQGPQFIFQYYREEENGRGNFPPRFSGLQFPNYSSELNVNALELDDSALYLCASSLGGGPYGYTFGSGTRLTVV.

This clone has a single count. The chain recombines TRBV29-1 with TRBJ1-1; no definite D call. The V end was cut by 8 bases, the J end by 4 bases, with 14 bases between. In germline, CDR1 is SQVTM, CDR2 ANQGSEA. There are 12 residues in the CDR3. CDR3 coding DNA: TGCAGCATCGCCCGGGCGGGCACTGAAGCTTTCTTT. Translated, it gives CSIARAGTEAFF.

The V and J genes are TRBV28 and TRBJ1-4; 7 bases map to TRBD1. Germline CDR1 is MDHEN and CDR2 is SYDVKM. The CDR3 sequence is 13 residues long. V lost 6 bases, J lost 4 bases, and 2 bases stayed unmatched. CDR3 nucleotide sequence: TGTGCCAGCAGGGACAGGCGTAATGAAAAACTGTTTTTT. Its protein is CASRDRRNEKLFF.

The rearrangement uses TRBV15 and TRBJ1-4; D unclear. V lost 5 bases and J 6 bases, leaving 16 bases between the germline ends. The V gene's germline CDR1 is LNHNV and CDR2 YYDKDF (reference sequence). The CDR3 is 15 amino acids. CDR3 DNA: TGTGCCACCAGCGGAGGTGGGAGTTGGGATGAAAAACTGTTTTTT. Its protein is CATSGGGSWDEKLFF.

The chain joins TRBV27 to TRBJ1-2, with TRBD1 as a possible D gene (6 bases). CDR3 length: 13 amino acids. CDR1 is MNHEY, CDR2 SMNVEV, per germline (reference sequence). The ends were cut back, 10 bases at V and 4 bases at J, with 16 bases in the middle. CDR3 amino acids: CATFGGGPYGYTF. The CDR3, as DNA: TGTGCCACCTTCGGGGGGGGGCCCTATGGCTACACCTTC.

The chain carries TRBV10-3 and TRBJ1-4; the D is unclear. From germline, CDR1 is ENHRY and CDR2 SYGVKD. Trimming pared 3 bases from V and 8 bases from J, leaving 10 bases between. The CDR3 runs 13 residues. CDR3 nucleotide sequence: TGTGCCATCAGTGACGCCGCTGGCGAAAAACTGTTTTTT. Residues: CAISDAAGEKLFF.

The CDR3 here is CASSSVSRVYEQYF. Written as DNA, the CDR3 is TGTGCCAGCAGCTCAGTCTCGAGGGTCTACGAGCAGTACTTC. The rearrangement joins TRBV5-6 to TRBJ2-7; perhaps TRBD2 as D (5 bases). The germline V gene encodes CDR1 SGHDT and CDR2 YYEEEE. The V end was cut by 3 bases, the J end by 3 bases, with 13 bases between. The CDR3 length is 14 residues.

This chain uses TRBV9 with TRBJ2-1; 7 nucleotides line up with TRBD1. The V and J ends lost 4 bases and 4 bases, in that order; junction bases with no gene match: 11. The CDR3 runs to 16 residues. Germline V gene sequence: CDR1 SGDLS, CDR2 YYNGEE. The CDR3: CASSPRGTELYNEQFF. CDR3 sequence (DNA): TGTGCCAGCAGCCCAAGGGGGACAGAGTTATACAATGAGCAGTTCTTC.

V and J are TRBV5-4 and TRBJ1-2, with D possibly matching TRBD1 (5 bases). The germline gives CDR1 SGHNT, CDR2 YYREEE (reference sequence). Deletions cut 1 base from V and 3 bases from J, with 10 bases between. The CDR3 loop spans 14 amino acids. CDR3 nucleotide sequence: TGTGCCAGCAGCTTGACGGGGGTGCACTATGGCTACACCTTC. Translating gives CASSLTGVHYGYTF.

This clone was observed once. V gene TRBV7-2 combines with J gene TRBJ1-1; the D is unclear. Per the germline V gene, CDR1 is SGHTA and CDR2 is FQGNSA. V shed 7 bases and J shed 11 bases, with 23 bases lying between them. The CDR3 consists of 14 residues. The CDR3 is CASIALGGLVDAFF. In nucleotides, the CDR3 is TGTGCCAGCATCGCGCTGGGAGGGTTAGTTGACGCTTTCTTT.

This clone was found a few times. The chain recombines TRBV7-2 with TRBJ1-5, with D unresolved. V gave up 1 base and J gave up 7 bases, with 8 bases separating them. The CDR3 has 13 amino acids. Germline lookup yields CDR1 SGHTA and CDR2 FQGNSA. The CDR3 here is CASSLGVQQPQHF. CDR3 DNA: TGTGCCAGCAGCTTAGGTGTGCAGCAGCCCCAGCATTTT. Based on the CDR3 plus reference TRBV7-2 and TRBJ1-5, the full variable domain is GAGVSQSPSNKVTEKGKDVELRCDPISGHTALYWYRQSLGQGLEFLIYFQGNSAPDKSGLPSDRFSAERTGGSVSTLTIQRTQQEDSAVYLCASSLGVQQPQHFGDGTRLSIL.

The rearrangement uses TRBV4-3 and TRBJ1-6, with no clear D. Per germline, CDR1 LGHNA and CDR2 YSLEER. The CDR3 has 16 residues. V was trimmed by 1 base and J by 5 bases, leaving 12 bases between them. The CDR3 is CASSQAGQIDNSPLHF. For the CDR3, the DNA is TGCGCCAGCAGCCAAGCTGGCCAAATCGATAATTCACCCCTCCACTTT.

This clone was seen only once. The CDR3 coding sequence is TGTGCCAGCAGCCTTCGACTAGCGGGACTCTACGAGCAGTACTTC. Translated: CASSLRLAGLYEQYF. The chain combines TRBV27 with TRBJ2-7; 11 bases map to TRBD2. Trimming took 6 bases from V and 3 from J; bases not matched to a gene: 7. The CDR3 is 15 residues long. CDR1 is MNHEY and CDR2 is SMNVEV in the germline V gene (reference sequence).

This sequence joins TRBV28 and TRBJ2-5, with D possibly TRBD2 on 5 matching bases. In germline, CDR1 is MDHEN, CDR2 SYDVKM. CDR3 length: 14 residues. The V end lost 3 bases, the J end lost 5 bases, and 13 bases lay between the germline ends. CDR3 loop: CASSLQGLGETQYF. For the CDR3, the DNA is TGTGCCAGCAGTTTGCAAGGACTGGGGGAGACCCAGTACTTC.

This clone was observed once. The chain recombines TRBV28 with TRBJ1-2, with D possibly matching TRBD1 (6 bases). The V end lost 2 bases, the J end lost 4 bases, and 17 bases lay between the germline ends. Germline values: CDR1 MDHEN, CDR2 SYDVKM. The CDR3 runs 16 residues. CDR3 DNA sequence: TGTGCCAGCAGTTTAGTGGTAGGGGGAACCGCCTATGGCTACACCTTC. Its translation: CASSLVVGGTAYGYTF.

The rearrangement uses TRBV28 and TRBJ1-1; D ambiguous. Trimming removed 3 bases at V and 8 bases at J, with 19 bases between. From germline, CDR1 is MDHEN and CDR2 SYDVKM. The CDR3 length is 15 residues. The CDR3 coding sequence is TGTGCCAGCAGTTTCGAGTCAGTCCGCCGAGGCGAAGCTTTCTTT. This translates into CASSFESVRRGEAFF.

This clone appeared a single time. V and J are TRBV5-4 and TRBJ1-1; TRBD1 matches at 8 bases. This CDR3 contains 16 residues. The junction had 13 bases not matched to a gene; V was cut back by 8 bases and J by 1 base. Germline CDR1 is SGHNT and CDR2 is YYREEE (reference sequence). CDR3 loop: CARSPGPGTGNTEAFF. The CDR3 DNA is TGTGCCAGGAGTCCTGGTCCCGGGACAGGGAACACTGAAGCTTTCTTT.